These T cell receptor beta chains were read from a single sample in a study of blood T cell repertoires in COVID-19. Produced via immunoSEQ multiplex PCR; TCRdb's table is partial and in-frame only. The sample gives 150,000 or so clones, around 90% of which show up once; 15% to 20% is in the top ten. Sample: peripheral blood. All receptors come from a man in his 60s with active or convalescent COVID-19. Both conserved end residues are part of each CDR3. A D gene is named only where the DNA matches it firmly. A clone size is listed for some rows: how often the clone was seen (once, few, many), or a class if it is expanded.

d_gene,abundance,v_gene,j_gene,CDR3aa,CDR3nt
-,once,TRBV7-2,TRBJ1-1,CASSSRTSNTEAFF,TGTGCCAGCAGCTCTAGGACAAGTAACACTGAAGCTTTCTTT
-,once,TRBV5-4,TRBJ1-4,CASSFPGVGNEKLFF,TGTGCCAGCAGCTTTCCGGGAGTTGGTAATGAAAAACTGTTTTTT
TRBD1,-,TRBV24-1,TRBJ1-1,CATSETRTGRTFF,TGTGCCACCAGTGAAACGAGGACAGGGCGAACTTTCTTT
TRBD1,-,TRBV18,TRBJ1-5,CASSPSGQAGYQPQHF,TGTGCCAGCTCACCTTCCGGACAGGCTGGGTATCAGCCCCAGCATTTT
-,-,TRBV6-5,TRBJ1-3,CASSYLTGQTGNTIYF,TGTGCCAGCAGTTACTTGACAGGCCAGACGGGAAACACCATATATTTT
TRBD1,-,TRBV7-2,TRBJ2-7,CASSRNRGREQYF,TGTGCCAGCAGCCGGAACAGGGGGCGCGAGCAGTACTTC
-,-,TRBV30,TRBJ1-1,CAWSAVMNTEAFF,TGTGCCTGGAGCGCAGTCATGAACACTGAAGCTTTCTTT
TRBD1,few,TRBV6-5,TRBJ1-2,CASTLEQGATYGYTF,TGTGCCAGCACCCTAGAACAGGGGGCAACGTATGGCTACACCTTC
TRBD1,-,TRBV3-1/TRBV3-2,TRBJ1-5,CASSHRGVHQPQHF,TGTGCCAGCAGCCACAGGGGGGTTCATCAGCCCCAGCATTTT
TRBD1,-,TRBV6-5,TRBJ2-7,CASRIDRVKQGEQYF,TGTGCCAGCAGAATAGACAGGGTGAAACAAGGCGAGCAGTACTTC
TRBD1,-,TRBV4-2,TRBJ1-1,CASRRTGVGVGDTEAFF,TGTGCCAGCAGGAGGACAGGGGTTGGAGTTGGGGACACTGAAGCTTTCTTT
TRBD2,-,TRBV5-1,TRBJ2-1,CASSLGTLAGHEQFF,TGCGCCAGCAGCTTGGGCACGCTAGCGGGCCATGAGCAGTTCTTC
TRBD1,-,TRBV7-2,TRBJ1-1,CASSFYRGRTEAFF,TGTGCCAGCAGCTTTTACAGGGGGCGGACTGAAGCTTTCTTT
-,-,TRBV27,TRBJ1-1,CASSLWGQPPSEAFF,TGTGCCAGCAGTTTATGGGGACAACCGCCGTCTGAAGCTTTCTTT
-,-,TRBV20-1,TRBJ1-4,CSARDRKLFF,TGCAGTGCTAGAGATCGAAAACTGTTTTTT
TRBD2,-,TRBV7-9,TRBJ2-1,CASSQESGGKNEQFF,TGTGCCAGCAGCCAAGAAAGCGGGGGGAAAAATGAGCAGTTCTTC
TRBD1,few,TRBV10-3,TRBJ1-2,CAISGATGTVNYGYTF,TGTGCCATCAGTGGCGCTACCGGGACAGTAAACTATGGCTACACCTTC
-,-,TRBV6-5,TRBJ1-5,CASSYSAGSNQPQHF,TGTGCCAGCAGTTACTCGGCAGGTAGCAATCAGCCCCAGCATTTT
-,-,TRBV6-5,TRBJ1-2,CASSYGSGREGYTF,TGTGCCAGCAGTTACGGGTCAGGGAGGGAAGGCTACACCTTC
TRBD2,-,TRBV24-1,TRBJ2-1,CATSDTLAGGHNEQFF,TGTGCCACCAGTGATACTCTAGCGGGGGGCCACAATGAGCAGTTCTTC
TRBD1,once,TRBV6-5,TRBJ1-2,CASSYSQGVGPGYTF,TGTGCCAGCAGCTATTCGCAGGGGGTCGGTCCGGGCTACACCTTC
TRBD1,-,TRBV7-2,TRBJ2-1,CASSSGQGIGNEQFF,TGTGCCAGCAGTTCGGGACAGGGAATTGGCAATGAGCAGTTCTTC
TRBD1,-,TRBV24-1,TRBJ1-2,CATSDLDRAYGYTF,TGTGCCACCAGTGATTTGGACAGGGCCTATGGCTACACCTTC
TRBD1,-,TRBV5-1,TRBJ2-1,CASSGGTGFYEQFF,TGCGCCAGCAGCGGAGGGACAGGGTTTTATGAGCAGTTCTTC
-,-,TRBV9,TRBJ1-1,CASSVSYGTEAFF,TGTGCCAGCAGCGTAAGCTATGGCACTGAAGCTTTCTTT
TRBD1,-,TRBV6-1,TRBJ1-3,CASSDTGGAAGNTIYF,TGTGCCAGCAGTGATACAGGGGGCGCGGCTGGAAACACCATATATTTT
-,-,TRBV6-5,TRBJ1-1,CASSYSTLTGNTEAFF,TGTGCCAGCAGTTACTCGACCCTTACAGGGAACACTGAAGCTTTCTTT
TRBD1,-,TRBV3-1/TRBV3-2,TRBJ1-2,CASSHDRTGANYGYTF,TGTGCCAGCAGCCACGATCGGACAGGGGCTAACTATGGCTACACCTTC
-,-,TRBV5-1,TRBJ1-1,CASSLDPGSEAFF,TGCGCCAGCAGCTTGGACCCAGGGTCTGAAGCTTTCTTT
-,-,TRBV5-1,TRBJ1-4,CASSLGTDYATNEKLFF,TGCGCCAGCAGCTTGGGGACAGACTACGCAACTAATGAAAAACTGTTTTTT
TRBD2,-,TRBV29-1,TRBJ2-3,CSVKSGGTDTQYF,TGCAGCGTCAAAAGCGGGGGAACAGATACGCAGTATTTT
TRBD1,-,TRBV30,TRBJ1-5,CAWSVQTGTEPQHF,TGTGCCTGGAGTGTGCAGACAGGGACCGAACCCCAGCATTTT
TRBD2,-,TRBV15,TRBJ2-5,CATSSRLAGVERGLGETQYF,TGTGCCACCAGCAGTCGGCTAGCGGGAGTCGAGAGGGGGTTGGGAGAGACCCAGTACTTC
-,-,TRBV5-8,TRBJ2-1,CASSSGRGPYNEQFF,TGTGCCAGCAGCTCGGGCAGGGGCCCTTACAATGAGCAGTTCTTC
-,-,TRBV6-5,TRBJ1-1,CASSYSRGTAGTEAFF,TGTGCCAGCAGTTACTCGAGGGGCACGGCGGGAACTGAAGCTTTCTTT
-,-,TRBV18,TRBJ1-6,CASSPGEGSPLHF,TGTGCCAGCTCACCAGGTGAGGGCTCACCCCTCCACTTT
TRBD2,-,TRBV15,TRBJ2-2,CATSREGRSSGGAITGELFF,TGTGCCACCAGCAGAGAGGGGAGGTCCAGCGGGGGGGCCATCACCGGGGAGCTGTTTTTT
-,-,TRBV11-2,TRBJ1-1,CASSLTPGGITEAFF,TGTGCCAGCAGCTTAACCCCGGGAGGTATCACTGAAGCTTTCTTT
-,-,TRBV5-1,TRBJ2-2,CASSLPEGNTGELFF,TGCGCCAGCAGCTTGCCGGAGGGGAACACCGGGGAGCTGTTTTTT
-,-,TRBV4-1,TRBJ1-5,CASSQQGQPQHF,TGCGCCAGCAGCCAACAGGGCCAGCCCCAGCATTTT